One sample yielded the 24 T cell receptor beta chains listed below, sequenced in a study of cytomegalovirus exposure and HLA in healthy donors. Using immunoSEQ multiplex PCR, the repertoire was profiled, and TCRdb retains in-frame clones only, with some absent. The sample lists 45,000 to 65,000 clones; about nine tenths were seen once. Source material: PBMCs. These receptors came from a woman between 18 and 29 years old in good health and CMV-seropositive.

The genes are TRBV18 and TRBJ1-2, with D uncertain. Germline CDR1 reads KGHSH; CDR2 reads LQKENI. The length of the CDR3 is 14 residues. The V end lost 4 bases, the J end lost 5 bases, and 14 bases lay between the germline ends. Written as DNA, the CDR3 is TGTGCCAGCTCACAAACGGGAGGAATTTATGGCTACACCTTC. Amino acid sequence: CASSQTGGIYGYTF.

This chain uses TRBV7-3 with TRBJ2-3, with TRBD2 matching over 11 bases. Looked up from germline, CDR1 is SGHTA and CDR2 is FQGTGA. V gave up 0 bases and J gave up 4 bases; unmatched junction bases: 3. The CDR3 contains 16 residues. CDR3 sequence: CASSLTSGGASDTQYF. Here the CDR3 DNA reads TGTGCCAGCAGCTTAACTAGCGGGGGGGCGTCAGATACGCAGTATTTT.

The chain links TRBV4-1 to TRBJ2-5; 9 nucleotides agree with TRBD1. This CDR3 contains 17 residues. The junction had 15 bases not matched to a gene; V was cut back by 5 bases and J by 5 bases. The germline CDR1 and CDR2 sequences are MGHRA and YSYEKL. CDR3 residues: CASSIRPGQGSSETQYF. The CDR3 nucleotides are TGCGCCAGCAGCATTAGGCCGGGACAGGGTTCATCTGAGACCCAGTACTTC.

This clone was detected only once. This chain connects TRBV28 to TRBJ1-5; perhaps TRBD1 as D (5 bases). Germline lookup yields CDR1 MDHEN and CDR2 SYDVKM. Deletions cut 10 bases from V and 2 bases from J, with 18 bases between. The CDR3 runs 15 residues. CDR3 residues: CATGRGVEGNQPQHF. In DNA form, the CDR3 reads TGTGCCACCGGGCGGGGGGTAGAAGGCAATCAGCCCCAGCATTTT.

The rearrangement joins TRBV5-5 to TRBJ1-1; 8 bases agree with TRBD1. V trimming: 7 bases; J trimming: 1 base; junction bases outside the gene matches: 9. Germline V gives CDR1 SGHKS, CDR2 YYEKEE (reference sequence). The CDR3 runs 15 residues. CDR3: CASLRGQTSNTEAFF. DNA for the CDR3: TGTGCCAGCCTCAGGGGGCAAACCTCGAACACTGAAGCTTTCTTT.

This clone was picked up a small number of times. The genes are TRBV6-1 and TRBJ1-6; TRBD1 matches 7 bases. Germline V gene sequence: CDR1 MNHNS, CDR2 SASEGT. The trim removed 4 bases at V and 4 bases at J, leaving 4 bases unmatched. The length of the CDR3 is 15 residues. CDR3 sequence reads: CASSGGGAYNSPLHF. The CDR3 nucleotides are TGTGCCAGCAGTGGAGGGGGCGCTTATAATTCACCCCTCCACTTT.

The gene calls are TRBV7-2 and TRBJ1-4, with D unresolved. The CDR3 contains 13 residues. With 2 bases removed from V and 4 bases from J, the gap between germline ends came to 5 bases. Germline CDR1 and CDR2: SGHTA and FQGNSA. CDR3: CASSLSRNEKLFF. In nucleotides, the CDR3 is TGTGCCAGCAGCTTAAGCCGTAATGAAAAACTGTTTTTT.

This clone was detected once. The V call is TRBV5-1, the J call TRBJ2-5, with 14 bases matching TRBD2. Germline trimming cut 4 bases from V and 4 bases from J; bases unmatched to any gene: 9. Per germline, CDR1 SGHRS and CDR2 YFSETQ. The CDR3 loop spans 17 amino acids. DNA for the CDR3: TGCGCCAGCAGCGCGGGACTAGCGGGGGTGGCAACAGAGACCCAGTACTTC. The encoded protein is CASSAGLAGVATETQYF.

The V gene is TRBV5-6, the J gene TRBJ2-1; 10 bases match TRBD2. Unmatched junction bases numbered 11, after V lost 4 bases and J lost 4 bases. CDR3 size: 17 residues. The V gene's germline CDR1 is SGHDT and CDR2 YYEEEE. The CDR3: CASSTQSGGARYNEQFF. The CDR3 bases are TGTGCCAGCAGCACCCAAAGCGGGGGGGCACGATACAATGAGCAGTTCTTC.

The chain has TRBV18 and TRBJ1-1; TRBD1 matches 8 bases. The CDR3 contains 16 residues. Germline-derived CDR1 and CDR2 are KGHSH and LQKENI. V lost 3 bases, J lost 5 bases, and 11 bases stayed unmatched. The CDR3 protein is CASSPTGQGVGTEAFF. The DNA of the CDR3 is TGTGCCAGCTCACCTACAGGACAGGGAGTGGGGACTGAAGCTTTCTTT.

The V gene is TRBV28, the J gene TRBJ2-3; possibly TRBD2 for D (6 bases). CDR3 length: 16 residues. V lost 3 bases to trimming and J lost 1 base, with 14 bases between them. Germline CDR1 and CDR2: MDHEN and SYDVKM. Written as DNA, the CDR3 is TGTGCCAGCAGTTTCGGGGTGCGGGGCCGCACAGATACGCAGTATTTT. Translation gives CASSFGVRGRTDTQYF. Together with reference TRBV28 and TRBJ2-3, the CDR3 gives the full variable domain: DVKVTQSSRYLVKRTGEKVFLECVQDMDHENMFWYRQDPGLGLRLIYFSYDVKMKEKGDIPEGYSVSREKKERFSLILESASTNQTSMYLCASSFGVRGRTDTQYFGPGTRLTVL.

The rearrangement joins TRBV11-2 to TRBJ2-1; the D gene is possibly TRBD1 (6 bases). Germline assignment: CDR1 SGHAT and CDR2 FQNNGV. This CDR3 has 15 residues. V lost 2 bases, J lost 7 bases, and 15 bases lay in between. Here the CDR3 DNA reads TGTGCCAGCAGCTTAACGATGTCAGGGACAAATGAGCAGTTCTTC. It yields the protein CASSLTMSGTNEQFF.

The rearrangement joins TRBV7-2 to TRBJ2-7, with TRBD1 matching over 8 bases. Germline values: CDR1 SGHTA, CDR2 FQGNSA. Losses at the gene ends were 3 bases for V and 7 bases for J; bases not matched to a gene: 2. This CDR3 has 12 residues. CDR3 bases: TGTGCCAGCAGCTTGACAGGGGAGGAGCAGTACTTC. It translates to CASSLTGEEQYF.

For this clone: The same CDR3 can be traced to other DNA sequences in this sample. This sequence joins TRBV25-1 and TRBJ2-5; D is unclear. Trimming removed 6 bases at V and 5 bases at J, with 13 bases between. CDR1 and CDR2 (germline): MGHDK, SYGVNS. CDR3 length: 13 amino acids. Here the CDR3 reads CASSEPGVETQYF. The CDR3 DNA reads TGTGCCAGCAGCGAACCGGGTGTGGAGACCCAGTACTTC.

The rearrangement links TRBV5-1 to TRBJ2-1, with D possibly TRBD1 on 5 matching bases. The CDR3 totals 14 residues. Trimming left V 2 bases short and J 1 base short, with 7 bases between. Germline CDR1 and CDR2: SGHRS and YFSETQ. The CDR3 nucleotides are TGCGCCAGCAGCTTCCAGGGTTCCTACAATGAGCAGTTCTTC. As protein: CASSFQGSYNEQFF.

Here the CDR3 DNA reads TGCAGTGCGCTAAAATCCTACGAGCAGTACTTC. It yields the protein CSALKSYEQYF. The chain is built from TRBV20-1 and TRBJ2-7, with D unclear. Looked up from germline, CDR1 is DFQATT and CDR2 is SNEGSKA (reference sequence). The CDR3 runs to 11 residues. Trimming removed 6 bases from V and 1 base from J, with 7 bases in between.

The CDR3 spells CASSFPGDEQFF. The DNA for the CDR3 is TGCGCCAGCAGCTTTCCGGGGGATGAGCAGTTCTTC. The V and J genes are TRBV5-1 and TRBJ2-1; a possible D gene is TRBD2 (6 bases). Germline CDR1 reads SGHRS; CDR2 reads YFSETQ. This CDR3 comprises 12 residues. The V end lost 2 bases, the J end lost 8 bases, and 8 bases lay between the germline ends. The full variable domain, in which reference TRBV5-1 and TRBJ2-1 provide the parts outside the CDR3, is KAGVTQTPRYLIKTRGQQVTLSCSPISGHRSVSWYQQTPGQGLQFLFEYFSETQRNKGNFPGRFSGRQFSNSRSEMNVSTLELGDSALYLCASSFPGDEQFFGPGTRLTVL.

The chain carries TRBV28 and TRBJ2-2, with 7 bases fitting TRBD1. Losses at the gene ends were 6 bases for V and 8 bases for J; bases not matched to a gene: 9. Germline lookup yields CDR1 MDHEN and CDR2 SYDVKM. CDR3 size: 14 residues. Here the CDR3 reads CASSFGTEPGELFF. In nucleotides, the CDR3 is TGTGCCAGCAGCTTCGGGACAGAGCCAGGGGAGCTGTTTTTT.

The rearrangement joins TRBV30 to TRBJ2-5; D perhaps matches TRBD2 (6 bases). The CDR3 runs 12 residues. The V and J ends lost 3 bases and 5 bases respectively, with 10 bases between them. Germline V lookup: CDR1 GTSNPN, CDR2 SVGIG (reference sequence). In DNA, the CDR3 is TGTGCCTGGAGCGCGGGGAGGGAGACCCAGTACTTC. Translated: CAWSAGRETQYF. Full variable domain (remainder filled in from reference TRBV30 and TRBJ2-5): SQTIHQWPATLVQPVGSPLSLECTVEGTSNPNLYWYRQAAGRGLQLLFYSVGIGQISSEVPQNLSASRPQDRQFILSSKKLLLSDSGFYLCAWSAGRETQYFGPGTRLLVL.

V and J are TRBV4-1 and TRBJ2-3; 7 positions match TRBD2. The germline V gene has CDR1 MGHRA and CDR2 YSYEKL. The CDR3 has 17 residues. Trimming took 4 bases from V and 0 from J; bases not matched to a gene: 10. CDR3 nucleotide sequence: TGCGCCAGCAGCCCCTCCCCTAGCGGATCTAGCACAGATACGCAGTATTTT. Protein product: CASSPSPSGSSTDTQYF.

The rearrangement uses TRBV5-1 and TRBJ2-5; TRBD1 matches 9 bases. The CDR3 contains 14 residues. Germline values: CDR1 SGHRS, CDR2 YFSETQ. J lost 1 base, V lost 2 bases, and 0 bases had no gene match. CDR3 amino acids: CASSLQGAQETQYF. For the CDR3, the DNA is TGCGCCAGCAGCTTACAGGGGGCCCAAGAGACCCAGTACTTC. The full variable domain, completed using reference TRBV5-1 and TRBJ2-5, is KAGVTQTPRYLIKTRGQQVTLSCSPISGHRSVSWYQQTPGQGLQFLFEYFSETQRNKGNFPGRFSGRQFSNSRSEMNVSTLELGDSALYLCASSLQGAQETQYFGPGTRLLVL.

V and J are TRBV6-5 and TRBJ1-6, with D unresolved. Deletions cut 7 bases from V and 9 bases from J, with 19 bases between. The CDR3 has 15 amino acids. Germline lookup yields CDR1 MNHEY and CDR2 SVGAGI. CDR3 DNA: TGTGCCAGCACCCAAGGTGGGGTCGGGGTTTCACCCCTCCACTTT. Residues: CASTQGGVGVSPLHF.

V gene TRBV6-5 combines with J gene TRBJ2-1, with D unresolved. The CDR3 consists of 15 residues. Trimming removed 5 bases at V and 0 bases at J, with 11 bases between. Germline V gives CDR1 MNHEY, CDR2 SVGAGI. Here the CDR3 DNA reads TGTGCCAGCAGTAACCTACCCCTCTCCTACAATGAGCAGTTCTTC. Its protein product is CASSNLPLSYNEQFF.

The V call is TRBV27, the J call TRBJ2-6; 8 bases line up with TRBD1. J was trimmed by 1 base and V by 5 bases; bases with no gene match: 13. There are 19 residues in the CDR3. CDR1 and CDR2 from the germline V gene are MNHEY and SMNVEV (reference sequence). Here the CDR3 DNA reads TGTGCCAGCAGTCCCTGGACAGGGTTCTTTTCTTCTGGGGCCAACGTCCTGACTTTC. This translates into CASSPWTGFFSSGANVLTF.